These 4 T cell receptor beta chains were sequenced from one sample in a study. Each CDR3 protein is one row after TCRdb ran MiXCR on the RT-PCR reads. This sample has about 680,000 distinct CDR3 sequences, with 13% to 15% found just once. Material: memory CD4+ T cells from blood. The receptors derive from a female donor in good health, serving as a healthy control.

The CDR3 here is CASSYSTTNRGGTGELFF. CDR3 sequence (DNA): TGTGCCAGCAGTTACTCTACGACGAACAGGGGGGGCACCGGGGAGCTGTTTTTT. The chain has TRBV6-5 and TRBJ2-2, with a weak D call TRBD1 (8 bases). There are 18 residues in the CDR3. Germline CDR1 and CDR2: MNHEY and SVGAGI. V lost 0 bases to trimming and J lost 4 bases, with 18 bases between them.

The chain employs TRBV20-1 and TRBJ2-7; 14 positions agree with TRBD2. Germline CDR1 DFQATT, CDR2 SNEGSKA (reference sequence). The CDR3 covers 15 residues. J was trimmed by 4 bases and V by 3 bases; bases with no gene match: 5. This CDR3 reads CSARTSGRARYEQYF. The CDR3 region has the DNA TGCAGTGCTAGGACTAGCGGGAGGGCTCGGTACGAGCAGTACTTC.

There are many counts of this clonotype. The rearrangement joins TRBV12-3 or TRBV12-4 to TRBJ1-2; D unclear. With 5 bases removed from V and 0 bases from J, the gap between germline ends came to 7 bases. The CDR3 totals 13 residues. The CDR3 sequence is CASSRAANYGYTF. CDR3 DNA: TGTGCCAGCAGTCGGGCCGCTAACTATGGCTACACCTTC.

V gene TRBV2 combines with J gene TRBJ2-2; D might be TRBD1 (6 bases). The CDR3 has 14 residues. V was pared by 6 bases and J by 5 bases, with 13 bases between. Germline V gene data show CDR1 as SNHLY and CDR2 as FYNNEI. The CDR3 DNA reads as TGTGCCAGCAGGACAGGACACGAAACCGGGGAGCTGTTTTTT. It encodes CASRTGHETGELFF.